This TCR beta chain was captured in a study of neurological immune-mediated disorders. Study observations and caveats: CDR3 amino acid sequences of expanded clones were not shared across subjects, a result suggesting private repertoires in all groups. TCR clonal expansion peaked in HTLV-1-associated myelopathy patients and was lowest in multiple sclerosis patients.

Ten or more counts support this clonotype. The antigen is undetermined. The unsorted libraries originated from 2 million PBMCs kept at -80 C. It was by 5'RACE with 10-nucleotide random UMIs that the cDNA was made. TCRdb ran MiXCR on the 5' RACE reads and lists one entry per CDR3 protein. This table holds approximately 58,000 distinct CDR3 sequences, about an eighth found once. Sequenced: PBMCs. The TCR comes from a man in his sixties in good health.

CDR3 bases: TGTGCCAGCAGCGTAGAAGGTGGCCAGACCTACGAGCAGTACTTC. This translates into CASSVEGGQTYEQYF. The chain joins TRBV9 to TRBJ2-7; D is unclear. Germline V gene sequence: CDR1 SGDLS, CDR2 YYNGEE. V lost 0 bases and J 2 bases, leaving 12 bases between the germline ends. The CDR3 is made up of 15 amino acids.